This entry describes one TCR beta chain. Its specificity is not known. This entry is derived from a study of CD8+ T cells in alopecia areata. The length of the CDR3 is 16 residues. The trim removed 0 bases at V and 3 bases at J, leaving 0 bases unmatched. Germline CDR1 is SGDLS and CDR2 is YYNGEE. As for treatment: oral pan-JAK inhibitor, 5-10 mg twice daily. Lesional scalp punch biopsies and peripheral blood came from alopecia areata patients. General study findings and limits: Under tofacitinib, fewer expanded CD8+ clones appeared among the top 100 scalp clones. While patients received tofacitinib, many expanded lesional clones remained present in scalp and blood.

RNA extraction and reverse transcription yielded cDNA as sequencing template. Measured with immunoSEQ multiplex PCR; TCRdb has only the in-frame clones, and not every one. The sample has approximately 140,000 clones, 70% to 90% seen once. This clonotype was obtained from a human donor with alopecia areata. The chain couples TRBV9 to TRBJ2-1, with 13 nucleotides matching TRBD2. The source was CD8+ T cells sorted from blood, collected at week 4, from a patient treated with tofacitinib. CDR3 coding DNA: TGTGCCAGCAGCGTAGGGACTAGCGGGAGCTACAATGAGCAGTTCTTC. Translating it yields CASSVGTSGSYNEQFF.